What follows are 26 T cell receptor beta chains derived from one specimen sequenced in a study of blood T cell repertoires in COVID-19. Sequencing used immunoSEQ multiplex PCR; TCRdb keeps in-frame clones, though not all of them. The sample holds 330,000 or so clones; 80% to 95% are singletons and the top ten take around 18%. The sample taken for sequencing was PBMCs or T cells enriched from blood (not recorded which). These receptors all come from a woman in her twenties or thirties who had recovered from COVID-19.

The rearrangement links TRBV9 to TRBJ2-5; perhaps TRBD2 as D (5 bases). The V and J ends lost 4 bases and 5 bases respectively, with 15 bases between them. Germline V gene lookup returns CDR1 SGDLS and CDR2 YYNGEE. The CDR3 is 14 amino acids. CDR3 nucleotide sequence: TGTGCCAGCAGCTGGAGGACTGGTGGGGAGACCCAGTACTTC. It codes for CASSWRTGGETQYF.

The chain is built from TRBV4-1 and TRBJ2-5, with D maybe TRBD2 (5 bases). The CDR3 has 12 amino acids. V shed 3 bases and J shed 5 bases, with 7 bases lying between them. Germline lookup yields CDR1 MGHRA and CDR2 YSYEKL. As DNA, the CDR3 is TGCGCCAGCAGCCAGGTAGCGGAGACCCAGTACTTC. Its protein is CASSQVAETQYF.

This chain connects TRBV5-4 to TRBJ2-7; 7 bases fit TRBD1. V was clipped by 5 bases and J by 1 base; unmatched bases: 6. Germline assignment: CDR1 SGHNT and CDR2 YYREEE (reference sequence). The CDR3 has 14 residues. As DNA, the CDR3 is TGTGCCAGCAGTCACACAGGGGATTCCTACGAGCAGTACTTC. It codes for CASSHTGDSYEQYF. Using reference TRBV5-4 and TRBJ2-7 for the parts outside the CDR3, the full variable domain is ETGVTQSPTHLIKTRGQQVTLRCSSQSGHNTVSWYQQALGQGPQFIFQYYREEENGRGNFPPRFSGLQFPNYSSELNVNALELDDSALYLCASSHTGDSYEQYFGPGTRLTVT.

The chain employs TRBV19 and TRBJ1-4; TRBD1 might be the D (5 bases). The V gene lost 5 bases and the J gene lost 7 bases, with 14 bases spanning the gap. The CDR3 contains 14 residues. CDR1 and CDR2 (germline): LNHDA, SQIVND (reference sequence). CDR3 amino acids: CASSFQVGPEKLFF. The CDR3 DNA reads TGTGCCAGTAGTTTCCAAGTGGGGCCTGAAAAACTGTTTTTT.

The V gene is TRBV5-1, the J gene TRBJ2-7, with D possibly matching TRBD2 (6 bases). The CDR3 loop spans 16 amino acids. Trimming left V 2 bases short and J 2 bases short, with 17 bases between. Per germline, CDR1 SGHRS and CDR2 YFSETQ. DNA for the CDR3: TGCGCCAGCAGCTTCGTGACGGAGGGTCCTCCCTACGAGCAGTACTTC. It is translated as CASSFVTEGPPYEQYF.

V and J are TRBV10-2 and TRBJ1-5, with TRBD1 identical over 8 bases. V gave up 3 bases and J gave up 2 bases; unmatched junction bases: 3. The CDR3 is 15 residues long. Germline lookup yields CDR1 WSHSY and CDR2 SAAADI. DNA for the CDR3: TGCGCCAGCAGTGATAGGGGACAGGGCAATCAGCCCCAGCATTTT. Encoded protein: CASSDRGQGNQPQHF.

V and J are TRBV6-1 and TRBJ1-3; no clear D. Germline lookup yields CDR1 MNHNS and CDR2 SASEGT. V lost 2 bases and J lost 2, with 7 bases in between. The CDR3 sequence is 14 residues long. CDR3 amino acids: CASSESVPGNTIYF. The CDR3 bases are TGTGCCAGCAGTGAATCGGTGCCTGGAAACACCATATATTTT.

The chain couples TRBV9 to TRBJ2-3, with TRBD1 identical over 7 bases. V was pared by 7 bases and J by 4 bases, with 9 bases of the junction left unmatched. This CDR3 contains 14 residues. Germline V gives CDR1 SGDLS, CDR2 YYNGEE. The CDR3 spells CASGDRVGSDTQYF. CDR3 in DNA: TGTGCCAGCGGAGACAGGGTTGGGTCAGATACGCAGTATTTT.

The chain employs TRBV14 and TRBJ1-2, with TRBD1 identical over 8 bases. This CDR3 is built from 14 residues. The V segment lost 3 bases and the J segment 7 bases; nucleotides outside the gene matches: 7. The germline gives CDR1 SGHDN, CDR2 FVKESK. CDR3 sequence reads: CASSHHDRGPGYTF. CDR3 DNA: TGTGCCAGCAGCCACCACGACAGGGGCCCTGGCTACACCTTC.

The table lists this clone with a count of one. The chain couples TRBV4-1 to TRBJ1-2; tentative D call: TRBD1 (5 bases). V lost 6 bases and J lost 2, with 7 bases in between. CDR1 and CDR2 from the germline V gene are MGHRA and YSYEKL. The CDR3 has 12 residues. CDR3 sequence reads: CASRQENYGYTF. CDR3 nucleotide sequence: TGCGCCAGCAGACAGGAGAACTATGGCTACACCTTC.

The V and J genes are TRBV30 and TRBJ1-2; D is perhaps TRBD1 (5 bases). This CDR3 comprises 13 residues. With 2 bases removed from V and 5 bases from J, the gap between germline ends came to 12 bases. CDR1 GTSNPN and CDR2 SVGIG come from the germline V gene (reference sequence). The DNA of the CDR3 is TGTGCCTGGAGTACAGACAGAAGTTATGGCTACACCTTC. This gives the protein CAWSTDRSYGYTF.

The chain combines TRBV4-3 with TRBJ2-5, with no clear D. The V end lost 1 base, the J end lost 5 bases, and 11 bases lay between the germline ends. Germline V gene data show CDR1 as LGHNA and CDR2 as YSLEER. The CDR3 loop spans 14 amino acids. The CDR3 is CASSQVAAGETQYF. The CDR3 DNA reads TGCGCCAGCAGCCAAGTCGCAGCCGGGGAGACCCAGTACTTC.

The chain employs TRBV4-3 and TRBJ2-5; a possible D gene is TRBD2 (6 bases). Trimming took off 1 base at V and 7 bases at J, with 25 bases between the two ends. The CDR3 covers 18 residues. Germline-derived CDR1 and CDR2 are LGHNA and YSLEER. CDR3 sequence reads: CASSQAGSSGWSPGTQYF. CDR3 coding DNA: TGCGCCAGCAGCCAAGCCGGGAGTAGCGGTTGGTCGCCGGGGACCCAGTACTTC.

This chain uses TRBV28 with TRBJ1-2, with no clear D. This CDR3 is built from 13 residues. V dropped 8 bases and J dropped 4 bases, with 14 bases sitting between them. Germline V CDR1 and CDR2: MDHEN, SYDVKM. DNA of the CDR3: TGTGCCAGCGGGCAGATCCCCTCCTATGGCTACACCTTC. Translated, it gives CASGQIPSYGYTF.

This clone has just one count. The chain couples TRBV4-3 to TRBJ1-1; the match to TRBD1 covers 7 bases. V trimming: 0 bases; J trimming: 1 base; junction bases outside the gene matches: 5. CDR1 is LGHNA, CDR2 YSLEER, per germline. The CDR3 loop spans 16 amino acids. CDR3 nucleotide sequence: TGCGCCAGCAGCCAAGATTACCGGACAGGGAACACTGAAGCTTTCTTT. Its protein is CASSQDYRTGNTEAFF.

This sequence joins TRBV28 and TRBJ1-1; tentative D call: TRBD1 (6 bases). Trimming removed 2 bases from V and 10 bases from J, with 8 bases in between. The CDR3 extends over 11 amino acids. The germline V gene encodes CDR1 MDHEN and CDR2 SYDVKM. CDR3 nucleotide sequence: TGTGCCAGCAGTTTAGACAGGAGAGCTTTCTTT. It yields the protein CASSLDRRAFF.

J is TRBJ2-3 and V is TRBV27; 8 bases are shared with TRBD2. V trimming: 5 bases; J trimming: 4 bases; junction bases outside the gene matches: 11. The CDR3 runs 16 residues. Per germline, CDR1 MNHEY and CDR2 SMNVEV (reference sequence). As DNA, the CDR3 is TGTGCCAGCAGTACGCCTTCGCGGGGGGTGGCAGATACGCAGTATTTT. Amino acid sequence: CASSTPSRGVADTQYF.

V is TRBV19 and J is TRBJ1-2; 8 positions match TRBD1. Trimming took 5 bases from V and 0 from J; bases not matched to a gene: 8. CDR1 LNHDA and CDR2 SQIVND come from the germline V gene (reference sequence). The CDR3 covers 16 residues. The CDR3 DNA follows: TGTGCCAGTAGTGACGGGACAGGAATTCCTAACTATGGCTACACCTTC. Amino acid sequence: CASSDGTGIPNYGYTF.

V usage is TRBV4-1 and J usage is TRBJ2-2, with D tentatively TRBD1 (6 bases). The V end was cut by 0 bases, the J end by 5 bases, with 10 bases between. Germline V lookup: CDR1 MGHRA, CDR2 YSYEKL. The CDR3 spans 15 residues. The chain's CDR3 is CASSQEHRETGELFF. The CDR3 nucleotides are TGCGCCAGCAGCCAAGAACACAGGGAGACCGGGGAGCTGTTTTTT.

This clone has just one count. The CDR3 is CASSARTGAANEKLFF. Here the CDR3 DNA reads TGTGCCAGCAGTGCTCGGACAGGGGCGGCTAATGAAAAACTGTTTTTT. This rearrangement joins TRBV2 to TRBJ1-4, with 9 bases that match TRBD1. This CDR3 region has 16 residues. Germline loops: CDR1 SNHLY, CDR2 FYNNEI. J gave up 3 bases and V 4 bases, and 6 bases lay outside the gene matches. Full variable domain (rest looked up from reference TRBV2 and TRBJ1-4): EPEVTQTPSHQVTQMGQEVILRCVPISNHLYFYWYRQILGQKVEFLVSFYNNEISEKSEIFDDQFSVERPDGSNFTLKIRSTKLEDSAMYFCASSARTGAANEKLFFGSGTQLSVL.

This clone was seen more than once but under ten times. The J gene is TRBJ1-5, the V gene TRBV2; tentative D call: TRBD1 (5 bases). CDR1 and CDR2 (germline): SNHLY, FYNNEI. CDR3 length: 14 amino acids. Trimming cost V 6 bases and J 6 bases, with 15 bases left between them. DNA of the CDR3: TGTGCCAGCAGGGAACGGGGGGGAGGTCAGCCCCAGCATTTT. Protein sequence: CASRERGGGQPQHF.

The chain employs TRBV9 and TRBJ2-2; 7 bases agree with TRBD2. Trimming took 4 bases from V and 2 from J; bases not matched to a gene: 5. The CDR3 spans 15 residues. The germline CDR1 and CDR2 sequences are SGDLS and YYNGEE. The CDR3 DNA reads TGTGCCAGCAGCCTCCAGGGACTAAACACCGGGGAGCTGTTTTTT. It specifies CASSLQGLNTGELFF. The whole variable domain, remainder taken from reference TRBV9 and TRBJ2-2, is DSGVTQTPKHLITATGQRVTLRCSPRSGDLSVYWYQQSLDQGLQFLIQYYNGEERAKGNILERFSAQQFPDLHSELNLSSLELGDSALYFCASSLQGLNTGELFFGEGSRLTVL.

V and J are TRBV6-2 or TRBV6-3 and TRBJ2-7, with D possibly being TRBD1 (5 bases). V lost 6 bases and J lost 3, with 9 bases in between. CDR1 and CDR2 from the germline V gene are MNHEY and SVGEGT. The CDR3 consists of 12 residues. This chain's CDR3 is CASSQTDYEQYF. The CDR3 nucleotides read TGTGCCAGCAGCCAGACAGACTACGAGCAGTACTTC.

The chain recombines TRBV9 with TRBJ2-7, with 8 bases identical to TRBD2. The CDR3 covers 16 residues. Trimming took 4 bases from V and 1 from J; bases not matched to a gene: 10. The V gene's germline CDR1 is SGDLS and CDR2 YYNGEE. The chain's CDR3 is CASSPQGAGASYEQYF. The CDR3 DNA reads TGTGCCAGCAGCCCCCAAGGAGCGGGAGCGTCCTACGAGCAGTACTTC.

CDR3 amino acids: CAAEEGHRNYEQYF. CDR3 nucleotides: TGTGCCGCAGAAGAGGGCCACCGAAACTACGAGCAGTACTTC. V gene TRBV30 combines with J gene TRBJ2-7; possibly TRBD2 for D (5 bases). V lost 8 bases and J 3 bases, leaving 20 bases between the germline ends. CDR1 is GTSNPN and CDR2 is SVGIG in the germline V gene (reference sequence). The length of the CDR3 is 14 residues.

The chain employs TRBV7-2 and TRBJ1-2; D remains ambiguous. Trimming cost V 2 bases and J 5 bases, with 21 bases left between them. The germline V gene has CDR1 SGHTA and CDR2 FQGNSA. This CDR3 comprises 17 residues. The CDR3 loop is CASSLWGGGDRLYGYTF. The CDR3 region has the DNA TGTGCCAGCAGCTTATGGGGAGGCGGTGATCGGTTATATGGCTACACCTTC.